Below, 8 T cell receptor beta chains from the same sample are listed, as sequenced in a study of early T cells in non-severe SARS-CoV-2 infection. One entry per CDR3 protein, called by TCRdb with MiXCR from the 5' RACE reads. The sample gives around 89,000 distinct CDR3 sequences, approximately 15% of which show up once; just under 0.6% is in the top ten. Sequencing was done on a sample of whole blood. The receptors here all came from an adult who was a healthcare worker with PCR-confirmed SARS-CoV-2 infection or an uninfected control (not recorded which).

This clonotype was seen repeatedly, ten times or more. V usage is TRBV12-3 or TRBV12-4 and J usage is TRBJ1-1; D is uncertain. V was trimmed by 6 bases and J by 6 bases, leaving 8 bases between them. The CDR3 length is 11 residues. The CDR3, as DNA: TGTGCCAGCAGCACATTAGCTGAAGCTTTCTTT. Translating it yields CASSTLAEAFF.

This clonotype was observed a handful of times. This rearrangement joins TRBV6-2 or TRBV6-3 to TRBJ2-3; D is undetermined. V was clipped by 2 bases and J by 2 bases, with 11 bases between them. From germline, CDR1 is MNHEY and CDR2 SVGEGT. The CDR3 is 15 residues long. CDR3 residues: CASSYRLQITDTQYF. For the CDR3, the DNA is TGTGCCAGCAGTTACCGTCTCCAAATCACAGATACGCAGTATTTT.

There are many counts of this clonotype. CDR3 loop: CASSYSGGGEAEAFF. The DNA for the CDR3 is TGTGCCAGCAGCTACTCAGGGGGCGGGGAAGCTGAAGCTTTCTTT. The chain is built from TRBV7-3 and TRBJ1-1, with 8 bases identical to TRBD1. The germline CDR1 and CDR2 sequences are SGHTA and FQGTGA. CDR3 length equals 15 residues. V shed 4 bases and J 6 bases; nucleotides not matched to a gene: 10.

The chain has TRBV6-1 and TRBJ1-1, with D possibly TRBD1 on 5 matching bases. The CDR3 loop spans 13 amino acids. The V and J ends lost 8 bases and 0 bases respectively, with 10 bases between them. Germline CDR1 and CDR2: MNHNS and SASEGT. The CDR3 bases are TGTGCCAGCGGGGGGACGGTGAACACTGAAGCTTTCTTT. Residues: CASGGTVNTEAFF.

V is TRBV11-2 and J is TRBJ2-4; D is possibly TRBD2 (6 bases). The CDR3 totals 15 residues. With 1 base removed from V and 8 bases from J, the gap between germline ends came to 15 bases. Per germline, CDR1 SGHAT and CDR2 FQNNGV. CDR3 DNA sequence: TGTGCCAGCAGCTTAGTCCGGGGAGGCGGGGACATTCAGTACTTC. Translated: CASSLVRGGGDIQYF.

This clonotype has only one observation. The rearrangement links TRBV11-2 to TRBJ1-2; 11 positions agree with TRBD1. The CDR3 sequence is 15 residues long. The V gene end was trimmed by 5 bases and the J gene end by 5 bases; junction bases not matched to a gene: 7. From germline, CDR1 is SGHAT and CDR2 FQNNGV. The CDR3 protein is CASSTGTGGTYGYTF. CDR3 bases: TGTGCCAGCAGCACCGGGACAGGGGGGACTTATGGCTACACCTTC.

This CDR3 is CASRAGQGEDTEAFF. The CDR3 region has the DNA TGTGCCAGCAGAGCTGGACAGGGCGAGGACACTGAAGCTTTCTTT. The chain has TRBV2 and TRBJ1-1; 8 positions agree with TRBD1. This CDR3 region has 15 residues. The V segment lost 6 bases and the J segment 3 bases; nucleotides outside the gene matches: 9. The germline gives CDR1 SNHLY, CDR2 FYNNEI.

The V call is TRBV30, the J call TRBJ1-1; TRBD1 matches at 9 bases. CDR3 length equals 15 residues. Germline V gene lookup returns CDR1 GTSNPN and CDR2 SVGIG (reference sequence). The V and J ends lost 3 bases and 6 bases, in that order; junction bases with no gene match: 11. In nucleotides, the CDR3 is TGTGCCTGGAGCACGTCCGGGACAGGGTTGTCTGAAGCTTTCTTT. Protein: CAWSTSGTGLSEAFF.